Listed below are T cell receptor beta chains from one sample, sequenced in a study of T-cell memory formation after mild COVID-19. TCRdb reanalysed the 5' RACE reads using MiXCR and keeps one entry per CDR3 protein. The table has some 600,000 distinct CDR3 sequences, roughly a sixth seen once. Source material: PBMCs or a T cell subset sorted from them (not recorded which). The source is an adult woman who had mild COVID-19 (a few samples of this study predate the infection). Cell type and time point are not known. The CDR3 runs from the conserved cysteine through the conserved F or W. The order of the fields is clone size, J gene, V gene, D gene, CDR3 length, CDR3 protein, CDR3 DNA. D genes are given only for firm matches. Rows give clone size only sometimes, using once, few, many, or a class for an expanded clone.

>few|TRBJ1-1|TRBV7-2|TRBD1|15
CASSASDRHSAEAFF
TGTGCCAGCAGCGCTTCGGACAGGCACAGCGCTGAAGCTTTCTTT
>-|TRBJ2-5|TRBV18|-|17
CASSPFDRTTPQETQYF
TGTGCCAGCTCACCATTTGACAGGACAACTCCCCAAGAGACCCAGTACTTC
>-|TRBJ2-5|TRBV25-1|-|13
CATCQGWVETQYF
TGTGCCACTTGCCAAGGGTGGGTTGAGACCCAGTACTTC
>many|TRBJ2-7|TRBV5-5|TRBD1|15
CASSSRGPISYEQYF
TGTGCCAGCAGTTCTAGGGGGCCTATCTCCTACGAGCAGTACTTC
>-|TRBJ1-4|TRBV11-3|-|14
CASSFGPTNEKLFF
TGTGCCAGCAGCTTCGGACCAACTAATGAAAAACTGTTTTTT
>-|TRBJ1-2|TRBV30|TRBD1|13
CAWRETGYDGYTF
TGTGCCTGGAGGGAGACAGGGTATGATGGCTACACCTTC
>-|TRBJ1-1|TRBV20-1|-|14
CSARQMRGNTEAFF
TGCAGTGCTAGACAAATGCGGGGGAACACTGAAGCTTTCTTT
>few|TRBJ2-3|TRBV20-1|-|16
CSARGRLAKSTDTQYF
TGCAGTGCTAGAGGTCGTCTAGCGAAAAGCACAGATACGCAGTATTTT
>-|TRBJ1-5|TRBV20-1|TRBD1|15
CSARQPTGIPQPQHF
TGCAGTGCTAGACAACCGACAGGGATTCCTCAGCCCCAGCATTTT
>-|TRBJ1-5|TRBV19|-|13
CASAGYSNQPQHF
TGTGCCAGTGCCGGATATAGCAATCAGCCCCAGCATTTT
>few|TRBJ2-1|TRBV12-3/TRBV12-4|TRBD2|17
CASSARLAGGPYNEQFF
TGTGCCAGCAGTGCGCGACTAGCGGGGGGCCCCTACAATGAGCAGTTCTTC
>few|TRBJ1-1|TRBV5-1|-|16
CASSLAPGRRNTEAFF
TGCGCCAGCAGCTTGGCCCCAGGACGGCGGAACACTGAAGCTTTCTTT
>few|TRBJ2-1|TRBV14|-|16
CASSQVLSRANNEQFF
TGTGCCAGCAGCCAAGTACTAAGTCGGGCAAACAATGAGCAGTTCTTC
>-|TRBJ1-4|TRBV12-3/TRBV12-4|-|15
CASSWGSSANEKLFF
TGTGCCAGCAGTTGGGGGAGCAGTGCTAATGAAAAACTGTTTTTT
>-|TRBJ2-1|TRBV7-2|TRBD2|15
CASSPRSGRYNEQFF
TGTGCCAGCAGCCCGAGGAGCGGGAGATACAATGAGCAGTTCTTC
>many|TRBJ2-1|TRBV20-1|TRBD2|15
CSARDLERGMNEQFF
TGCAGTGCTAGAGATCTCGAGCGGGGTATGAATGAGCAGTTCTTC
>few|TRBJ1-1|TRBV5-5|-|13
CASSWVAGVEAFF
TGTGCCAGCAGCTGGGTTGCTGGGGTTGAAGCTTTCTTT
>-|TRBJ2-3|TRBV11-3|-|14
CASSLLVMPDTQYF
TGTGCCAGCAGCCTTCTAGTAATGCCAGATACGCAGTATTTT
>few|TRBJ2-1|TRBV4-2|TRBD2|18
CASSQAISAGGYYNEQFF
TGTGCCAGCAGCCAAGCCATATCAGCGGGGGGATACTACAATGAGCAGTTCTTC
>-|TRBJ2-7|TRBV20-1|TRBD2|17
CSARAGLAGMDLYEQYF
TGCAGTGCTAGAGCAGGACTAGCGGGGATGGATCTCTACGAGCAGTACTTC
>few|TRBJ2-3|TRBV29-1|-|16
CSVVGSMTGRTDTQYF
TGCAGCGTTGTAGGTAGTATGACAGGTCGTACAGATACGCAGTATTTT
>few|TRBJ2-1|TRBV23-1|TRBD1|17
CASSQSPRDRVGNEQFF
TGCGCCAGCAGTCAATCGCCCCGGGACAGGGTGGGCAATGAGCAGTTCTTC
>few|TRBJ2-4|TRBV7-2|-|13
CASSPPGKNIQYF
TGTGCCAGCAGCCCCCCCGGGAAGAACATTCAGTACTTC
>many|TRBJ1-1|TRBV18|-|14
CASSPYPDGTEAFF
TGTGCCAGCTCACCTTATCCGGATGGGACTGAAGCTTTCTTT
>few|TRBJ2-7|TRBV20-1|-|15
CSARLAQGNPYEQYF
TGCAGTGCACGACTGGCGCAGGGGAATCCCTACGAGCAGTACTTC
>many|TRBJ2-7|TRBV5-1|-|13
CASSLRVAYEQYF
TGCGCCAGCAGCCTCAGGGTTGCCTACGAGCAGTACTTC
>-|TRBJ2-1|TRBV27|-|15
CASSLTAPSGNEQFF
TGTGCCAGCAGTTTGACAGCGCCGTCAGGGAATGAGCAGTTCTTC
>-|TRBJ2-3|TRBV20-1|TRBD1|16
CSANPGQGLVGDTQYF
TGCAGTGCTAACCCGGGACAGGGTCTAGTGGGAGATACGCAGTATTTT
>many|TRBJ1-1|TRBV11-3|TRBD1|14
CASSLRTGLGGAFF
TGTGCCAGCAGCTTGCGGACAGGCCTAGGTGGAGCTTTCTTT
>-|TRBJ2-5|TRBV4-2|-|15
CASSQELAAQETQYF
TGTGCCAGCAGCCAAGAACTAGCAGCTCAAGAGACCCAGTACTTC
>few|TRBJ1-1|TRBV7-9|-|11
CASSLGHSEFF
TGTGCCAGCAGCTTAGGCCACTCGGAGTTCTTT
>few|TRBJ2-3|TRBV20-1|-|14
CSARGGSSTDTQYF
TGCAGTGCTAGAGGGGGGTCTAGCACAGATACGCAGTATTTT
>-|TRBJ1-1|TRBV7-8|TRBD1|15
CASSIGDRGGAEAFF
TGTGCCAGCAGCATAGGGGACAGGGGGGGAGCTGAAGCTTTCTTT
>few|TRBJ2-3|TRBV7-2|TRBD2|16
CASSLGLARSTDTQYF
TGTGCCAGCAGCTTAGGACTAGCGAGAAGCACAGATACGCAGTATTTT
>-|TRBJ2-1|TRBV10-3|-|12
CAISDGANEQFF
TGTGCCATCAGTGACGGGGCCAATGAGCAGTTCTTC
>-|TRBJ1-1|TRBV12-3/TRBV12-4|-|14
CASSSEGPNTEAFF
TGTGCCAGCAGCTCTGAGGGGCCGAACACTGAAGCTTTCTTT
>-|TRBJ2-6|TRBV5-1|TRBD1|15
CAGRDSPSGANVLTF
TGCGCCGGTCGGGACAGCCCCTCTGGGGCCAACGTCCTGACTTTC
>-|TRBJ2-7|TRBV7-8|TRBD2|12
CAAGTSGYEQYF
TGTGCCGCCGGGACTAGCGGCTACGAGCAGTACTTC
>many|TRBJ2-2|TRBV5-1|-|17
CASSFGQTLKSTGELFF
TGCGCCAGCAGCTTCGGACAGACGTTAAAAAGCACCGGGGAGCTGTTTTTT
>few|TRBJ2-2|TRBV7-2|-|13
CASSPLRAGELFF
TGTGCCAGCAGCCCCCTGCGTGCCGGGGAGCTGTTTTTT
>few|TRBJ2-1|TRBV18|-|17
CASSLKYLARDYNEQFF
TGTGCCAGCTCACTTAAGTATTTAGCGAGAGACTACAATGAGCAGTTCTTC
>few|TRBJ2-3|TRBV4-1|-|16
CASSQVRATLVDTQYF
TGCGCCAGCAGCCAAGTCCGTGCCACCTTGGTAGATACGCAGTATTTT
>few|TRBJ2-5|TRBV20-1|TRBD1|13
CSAGDRGQETQYF
TGCAGTGCAGGGGACAGGGGGCAGGAGACCCAGTACTTC
>few|TRBJ2-1|TRBV18|TRBD2|18
CASSPIWSSGGPTDVQFF
TGTGCCAGCTCACCGATATGGAGTAGCGGGGGGCCCACGGACGTGCAGTTCTTC
>few|TRBJ1-2|TRBV5-6|-|14
CASSLDGTRYGYTF
TGTGCCAGCAGCTTGGACGGAACTCGCTATGGCTACACCTTC
>-|TRBJ2-3|TRBV10-3|-|15
CAISDGLWSTDTQYF
TGTGCCATCAGTGATGGACTTTGGAGCACAGATACGCAGTATTTT
>few|TRBJ1-2|TRBV4-3|-|14
CASSHAGSNYGYTF
TGCGCCAGCAGCCATGCAGGGTCCAACTATGGCTACACCTTC
>few|TRBJ1-2|TRBV29-1|-|12
CSVVMGRDGYTF
TGCAGCGTTGTGATGGGGAGGGATGGCTACACCTTC
>few|TRBJ2-2|TRBV3-1|-|16
CASSHTLGAGAGELFF
TGTGCCAGCAGCCACACCCTCGGAGCTGGCGCCGGGGAGCTGTTTTTT
>few|TRBJ2-7|TRBV6-5|TRBD2|16
CASSPSGLAGTYEQYF
TGTGCCAGCAGCCCATCGGGACTAGCGGGGACCTACGAGCAGTACTTC
>-|TRBJ2-7|TRBV5-4|-|13
CASSLSPGYAQYF
TGTGCCAGCAGCTTGTCCCCCGGCTACGCGCAGTACTTC
>-|TRBJ2-2|TRBV7-3|-|17
CASSSIPGRKNTGELFF
TGTGCCAGCAGCTCCATCCCGGGACGGAAGAACACCGGGGAGCTGTTTTTT
>-|TRBJ2-1|TRBV21-1|-|14
CASIGLHQGDEQFF
TGTGCCAGCATAGGGCTACACCAAGGGGATGAGCAGTTCTTC
>-|TRBJ2-1|TRBV3-1|TRBD1|16
CASSQMAGTGSNEQFF
TGTGCCAGCAGCCAGATGGCCGGGACAGGAAGCAATGAGCAGTTCTTC
>few|TRBJ1-5|TRBV27|-|15
CASSLLGGSRQPQHF
TGTGCCAGCAGTTTATTGGGGGGGAGCCGTCAGCCCCAGCATTTT
>-|TRBJ2-5|TRBV12-3/TRBV12-4|-|14
CASQEGGAVETQYF
TGTGCCAGCCAAGAGGGGGGGGCGGTAGAGACCCAGTACTTC
>-|TRBJ1-2|TRBV29-1|-|11
CSDKGSYGYTF
TGCAGCGACAAGGGCAGCTATGGCTACACCTTC
>-|TRBJ2-3|TRBV7-9|TRBD1|16
CASSAGTGHITDTQYF
TGTGCCAGCAGCGCGGGGACAGGGCACATCACAGATACGCAGTATTTT
>few|TRBJ2-2|TRBV12-3/TRBV12-4|-|16
CASSLERGASTGELFF
TGTGCCAGCAGTTTAGAAAGGGGGGCGAGTACCGGGGAGCTGTTTTTT
>few|TRBJ1-1|TRBV6-6|TRBD1|13
CASNQGGNTEAFF
TGTGCCAGCAATCAGGGGGGGAACACTGAAGCTTTCTTT